This T cell receptor beta chain was documented in a study of beta chain features in type 1 diabetes. Overall study results and limits: Patients with Type 1 diabetes showed moderately but significantly shorter TCRB CDR3s in all four CD4+ subsets.

Sequencing targeted expressed TCRB transcripts, as all isolated RNA had been reverse transcribed. Generated by immunoSEQ multiplex PCR, the TCRdb table keeps only in-frame clones and is missing some. The table has fewer than 350,000 clones, over 14% seen once. As to this clone: Its antigen is unknown.

The CDR3 sequence is 15 residues long. Trimming removed 8 bases at V and 2 bases at J, with 18 bases between. Germline lookup yields CDR1 MGHDK and CDR2 SYGVNS. The chain recombines TRBV25-1 with TRBJ2-5, with D perhaps matching TRBD1 (5 bases). The material sequenced was naive CD4+ T cells from blood. This TCR was recovered from a man aged 18 to 35 with type 1 diabetes. The CDR3 loop is CASSLQMTAQETQYF. The CDR3 DNA is TGTGCCAGCTCTCTCCAAATGACAGCACAAGAGACCCAGTACTTC.